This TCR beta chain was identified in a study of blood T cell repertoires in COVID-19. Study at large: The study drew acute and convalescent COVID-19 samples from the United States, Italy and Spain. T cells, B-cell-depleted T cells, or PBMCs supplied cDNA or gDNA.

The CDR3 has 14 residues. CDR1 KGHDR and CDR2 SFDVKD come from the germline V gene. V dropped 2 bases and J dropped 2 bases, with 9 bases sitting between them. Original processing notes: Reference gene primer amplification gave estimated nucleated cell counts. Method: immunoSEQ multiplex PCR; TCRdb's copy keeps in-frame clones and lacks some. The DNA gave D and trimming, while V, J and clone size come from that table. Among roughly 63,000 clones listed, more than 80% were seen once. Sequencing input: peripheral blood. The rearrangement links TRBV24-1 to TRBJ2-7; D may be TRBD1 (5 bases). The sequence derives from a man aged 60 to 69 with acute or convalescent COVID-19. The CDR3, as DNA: TGTGCCACCAGTGATTCCGACAGAGCCTACGAGCAGTACTTC. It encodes CATSDSDRAYEQYF.